Included here is one T cell receptor beta chain sequence, with context. Its antigen is not identified. The data were obtained in a study of T cells in localized non-small cell lung cancer. The study, taken as a whole, reports: Without multi-region sequencing, intratumor heterogeneity could not be excluded. Peak T cell clonality was found in uninvolved adjacent lung, exceeding tumor.

Germline CDR1 is LNHDA and CDR2 is SQIVND (reference sequence). This CDR3 contains 13 residues. Trimming stripped 7 bases from V and 7 bases from J, with 14 bases between. The method was immunoSEQ multiplex PCR; TCRdb's version includes in-frame clones alone and lacks a portion of them. Of around 12,000 clones in the sample, 28% were seen once. This specimen was lung tumor tissue, taken before any cancer treatment. This TCR was sampled from a female donor of 60 years or more with stage I lung adenocarcinoma. The chain employs TRBV19 and TRBJ1-5; D gene unclear. CDR3 in amino acids: CASNHLATQPQHF. CDR3 DNA: TGTGCCAGTAACCATTTGGCCACCCAGCCCCAGCATTTT.